What follows are 20 T cell receptor beta chains derived from one specimen sequenced in a study of blood T cell repertoires in COVID-19. Only in-frame clones appear in the TCRdb table, and some are missing; sequencing was by immunoSEQ multiplex PCR. The sample consists of around 75,000 clones, 84% of them appearing once. The sequencing input was peripheral blood. Receptors were obtained from a man over 45 with COVID-19, enrolled during active disease.

The rearrangement joins TRBV10-3 to TRBJ1-1, with 10 bases aligning to TRBD1. V shed 4 bases, J shed 0 bases, and the junction held 2 bases outside the gene matches. The CDR3 extends over 15 amino acids. Germline-derived CDR1 and CDR2 are ENHRY and SYGVKD. CDR3 protein: CAISAGQGMNTEAFF. CDR3 sequence (DNA): TGTGCCATCAGTGCGGGACAGGGGATGAACACTGAAGCTTTCTTT.

The genes are TRBV6-5 and TRBJ2-3, with 9 bases fitting TRBD2. Germline V lookup: CDR1 MNHEY, CDR2 SVGAGI. The CDR3 length is 13 residues. V lost 6 bases, J lost 9 bases, and 7 bases stayed unmatched. The CDR3 loop is CASRAGGARTQYF. The CDR3 region has the DNA TGTGCCAGCAGGGCGGGGGGGGCTCGGACGCAGTATTTT.

The V call is TRBV18, the J call TRBJ1-2; D unresolved. Germline V gives CDR1 KGHSH, CDR2 LQKENI. Trimming pared 4 bases from V and 6 bases from J, leaving 27 bases between. This CDR3 is built from 18 residues. CDR3 DNA: TGTGCCAGCTCACTATTAGGACTAACTACCGCGGCAGTGAATGGCTACACCTTC. It specifies CASSLLGLTTAAVNGYTF. The full variable domain, completed using reference TRBV18 and TRBJ1-2, is NAGVMQNPRHLVRRRGQEARLRCSPMKGHSHVYWYRQLPEEGLKFMVYLQKENIIDESGMPKERFSAEFPKEGPSILRIQQVVRGDSAAYFCASSLLGLTTAAVNGYTFGSGTRLTVV.

The J gene is TRBJ2-7, the V gene TRBV6-2 or TRBV6-3; 10 nucleotides agree with TRBD1. Trimming removed 0 bases from V and 3 bases from J; junction bases left unmatched: 14. Per the germline V gene, CDR1 is MNHEY and CDR2 is SVGEGT. The CDR3 covers 19 residues. The CDR3 DNA reads as TGTGCCAGCAGTTACTCTGGAGGCATTTGGGACAGGGGAGGCTACGAGCAGTACTTC. It is translated as CASSYSGGIWDRGGYEQYF.

The chain carries TRBV6-6 and TRBJ2-1, with D perhaps TRBD2 (7 bases). The CDR3 consists of 14 residues. V dropped 2 bases and J dropped 9 bases, with 14 bases sitting between them. CDR1 is MNHNY and CDR2 is SVGAGI in the germline V gene (reference sequence). The CDR3 coding sequence is TGTGCCAGCAGTTACCCGAGGGGGGGAGGTGAGCAGTTCTTC. It encodes CASSYPRGGGEQFF.

The V call is TRBV5-1, the J call TRBJ2-1; 8 nucleotides match TRBD2. Germline values: CDR1 SGHRS, CDR2 YFSETQ. CDR3 length: 15 amino acids. The ends lost 4 bases at V and 7 bases at J; junction bases unmatched: 10. CDR3 nucleotides: TGCGCCAGCAGCCCCCGGACTAGCAACGAGAATGAGCAGTTCTTC. Translation: CASSPRTSNENEQFF.

CDR3 protein: CASSPPSLGDEQYF. In DNA, the CDR3 is TGTGCCAGCTCACCACCTTCCTTAGGGGACGAGCAGTACTTC. The J gene is TRBJ2-7, the V gene TRBV18; TRBD1 might be the D (5 bases). The CDR3 is 14 residues long. Germline V gene data show CDR1 as KGHSH and CDR2 as LQKENI. Trimming shortened V by 0 bases and J by 5 bases, and 11 bases separated the two germline ends.

This clone has just a few counts. The chain is built from TRBV19 and TRBJ1-2, with TRBD1 matching 7 bases. Losses at the gene ends were 5 bases for V and 1 base for J; bases not matched to a gene: 13. Germline assignment: CDR1 LNHDA and CDR2 SQIVND (reference sequence). This CDR3 spans 17 amino acids. CDR3 coding DNA: TGTGCCAGTAGTCCAGGGACAGCAAGATTCCATAACTATGGCTACACCTTC. Its protein product is CASSPGTARFHNYGYTF.

V and J are TRBV5-1 and TRBJ1-5; D remains unclear. Germline values: CDR1 SGHRS, CDR2 YFSETQ. The CDR3 is 10 amino acids. V lost 4 bases to trimming and J lost 13 bases, with 9 bases between them. CDR3 sequence (DNA): TGCGCCAGCAGCCCAGGAGGGCAGCATTTT. Its translation is CASSPGGQHF.

The V and J genes are TRBV6-1 and TRBJ2-1, with D perhaps TRBD1 (5 bases). V gave up 3 bases and J gave up 0 bases, with 15 bases separating them. The CDR3 is made up of 17 amino acids. Germline values: CDR1 MNHNS, CDR2 SASEGT. The CDR3 reads CASSDYGHPSSYNEQFF. The CDR3 DNA follows: TGTGCCAGCAGTGACTATGGACACCCGAGCTCCTACAATGAGCAGTTCTTC.

The chain couples TRBV7-3 to TRBJ1-2; a possible D gene is TRBD1 (5 bases). Between the trimmed V and J ends, which lost 5 bases and 4 bases, there was a span of 14 bases. Germline CDR1 is SGHTA and CDR2 is FQGTGA. The CDR3 runs to 14 residues. CDR3 nucleotide sequence: TGTGCCAGCAGCCCTGACGGGGGTGGCTATGGCTACACCTTC. Translated, it gives CASSPDGGGYGYTF.

In DNA, the CDR3 is TGTGCCTGGAGTCAAGGGGCGGGAGGTCAGCCCCAGCATTTT. Its protein is CAWSQGAGGQPQHF. This chain uses TRBV30 with TRBJ1-5; TRBD1 might be the D (5 bases). With 2 bases removed from V and 6 bases from J, the gap between germline ends came to 14 bases. Germline V gives CDR1 GTSNPN, CDR2 SVGIG (reference sequence). This CDR3 region has 14 residues.

The gene calls are TRBV6-5 and TRBJ1-3; TRBD1 matches 7 bases. The CDR3 loop spans 13 amino acids. V lost 6 bases, J lost 6 bases, and 5 bases stayed unmatched. The germline V gene encodes CDR1 MNHEY and CDR2 SVGAGI. For the CDR3, the DNA is TGTGCCAGCAGAGGGGGCAGAAAAAACACCATATATTTT. Protein product: CASRGGRKNTIYF.

V is TRBV13 and J is TRBJ2-5; tentatively, D is TRBD1 (6 bases). Trimming took off 2 bases at V and 1 base at J, with 11 bases between the two ends. The CDR3 loop spans 15 amino acids. Germline assignment: CDR1 PRHDT and CDR2 FYEKMQ (reference sequence). The CDR3, as DNA: TGTGCCAGCAGCTTACTGACAGGTAGCCAAGAGACCCAGTACTTC. Its translation: CASSLLTGSQETQYF.

This clone was seen a single time. V is TRBV3-1 (or the pseudogene TRBV3-2) and J is TRBJ1-2; D perhaps matches TRBD1 (5 bases). Germline-derived CDR1 and CDR2 are LGHDT and YNNKEL (reference sequence). Trimming removed 4 bases from V and 8 bases from J, with 17 bases in between. The CDR3 length is 14 residues. CDR3 protein: CASSPQGNPGGYTF. CDR3 coding DNA: TGTGCCAGCAGCCCGCAGGGTAACCCGGGCGGCTACACCTTC.

The chain joins TRBV6-5 to TRBJ1-2; D may be TRBD1 (5 bases). This CDR3 contains 13 residues. Germline values: CDR1 MNHEY, CDR2 SVGAGI. Trimming removed 7 bases at V and 2 bases at J, with 11 bases between. The CDR3 bases are TGTGCCAGCACAAAGACAGCGAACTATGGCTACACCTTC. Protein product: CASTKTANYGYTF.

The genes are TRBV19 and TRBJ1-3, with unresolved D. V dropped 10 bases and J dropped 5 bases, with 15 bases sitting between them. Germline-derived CDR1 and CDR2 are LNHDA and SQIVND (reference sequence). This CDR3 region has 13 residues. This CDR3 reads CATSEALRNTIYF. The CDR3 nucleotides read TGTGCCACTTCAGAGGCGCTCCGAAACACCATATATTTT.

The V call is TRBV9, the J call TRBJ2-1; unclear D gene. Per the germline V gene, CDR1 is SGDLS and CDR2 is YYNGEE. The CDR3 is 17 amino acids. With 2 bases removed from V and 2 bases from J, the gap between germline ends came to 17 bases. The CDR3 DNA reads TGTGCCAGCAGCGTGAGTGGGCACTCAACGCCCTACAATGAGCAGTTCTTC. It is translated as CASSVSGHSTPYNEQFF. Using reference TRBV9 and TRBJ2-1 for the parts outside the CDR3, the full variable domain is DSGVTQTPKHLITATGQRVTLRCSPRSGDLSVYWYQQSLDQGLQFLIQYYNGEERAKGNILERFSAQQFPDLHSELNLSSLELGDSALYFCASSVSGHSTPYNEQFFGPGTRLTVL.

The CDR3 loop reads CSVVGQGAVNEQFF. Here the CDR3 DNA reads TGCAGCGTGGTTGGACAGGGGGCAGTAAATGAGCAGTTCTTC. This rearrangement joins TRBV29-1 to TRBJ2-1, with 11 bases aligning to TRBD1. This CDR3 region has 14 residues. V dropped 6 bases and J dropped 7; count of bases not matched to a gene: 8. CDR1 and CDR2 from the germline V gene are SQVTM and ANQGSEA.

This clone came up once. The chain is built from TRBV15 and TRBJ2-3; 7 nucleotides agree with TRBD1. In germline, CDR1 is LNHNV, CDR2 YYDKDF (reference sequence). This CDR3 spans 16 amino acids. Trimming at V came to 5 bases and at J to 4 bases, leaving 12 bases not matched to a gene. CDR3 sequence (DNA): TGTGCCACCAGCGCCGCAGGGACAGTCGAGGCAGATACGCAGTATTTT. Translating it yields CATSAAGTVEADTQYF.